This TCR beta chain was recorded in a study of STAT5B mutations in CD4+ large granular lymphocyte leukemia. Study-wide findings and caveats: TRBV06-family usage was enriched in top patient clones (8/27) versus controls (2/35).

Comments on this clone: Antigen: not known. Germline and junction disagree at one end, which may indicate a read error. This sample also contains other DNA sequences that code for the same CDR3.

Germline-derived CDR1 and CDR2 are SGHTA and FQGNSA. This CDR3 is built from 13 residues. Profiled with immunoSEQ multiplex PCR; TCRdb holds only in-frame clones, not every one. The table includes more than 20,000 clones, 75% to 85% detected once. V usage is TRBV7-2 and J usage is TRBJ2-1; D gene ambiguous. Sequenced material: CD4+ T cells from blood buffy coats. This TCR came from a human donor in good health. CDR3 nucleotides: TGTGCCAGCAGCTTAGGGCCCTATAATGAGCAGTTCTTC. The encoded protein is CASSLGPYNEQFF.